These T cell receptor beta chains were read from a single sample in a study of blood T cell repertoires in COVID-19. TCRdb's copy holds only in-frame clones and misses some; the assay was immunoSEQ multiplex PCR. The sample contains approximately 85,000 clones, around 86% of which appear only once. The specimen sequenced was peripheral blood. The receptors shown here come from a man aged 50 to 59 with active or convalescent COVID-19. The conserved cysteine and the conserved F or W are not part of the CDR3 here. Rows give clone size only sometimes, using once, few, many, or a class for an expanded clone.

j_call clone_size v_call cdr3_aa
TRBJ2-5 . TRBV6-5 ASRRSGGLETQY
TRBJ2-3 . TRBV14 ASSQVGLGTDTQY
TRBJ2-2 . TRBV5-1 ASSLGPGQGLTGELF
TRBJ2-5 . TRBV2 ASCWSGRETQY
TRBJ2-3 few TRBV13 ASSFRATDTQY
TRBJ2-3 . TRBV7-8 ASSLRAAGEGTDTQY
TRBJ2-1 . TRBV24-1 ATSDSRDSRNEQF
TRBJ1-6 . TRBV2 ASRLGAVLH
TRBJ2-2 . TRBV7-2 ASSPGLAGGLDGELF
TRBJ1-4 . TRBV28 ASSFRDTTELF